This record covers a single T cell receptor beta chain. Using immunoSEQ multiplex PCR, the repertoire was profiled, and TCRdb retains in-frame clones only, with some absent. The table lists 280,000 or so clones, around 88% of them singletons. The data originate from a study of blood T cell repertoires in COVID-19. Study details: Some COVID-19 samples were acute and others convalescent; all came from the United States, Italy and Spain.

The ends were cut back, 3 bases at V and 7 bases at J, with 6 bases in the middle. Germline lookup yields CDR1 GTSNPN and CDR2 SVGIG (reference sequence). The CDR3 covers 11 residues. The rearrangement links TRBV30 to TRBJ1-4; D call uncertain. Sequenced sample: PBMCs or T cells enriched from blood (not recorded which). This TCR was recovered from a woman aged 40 to 50 who had recovered from COVID-19. CDR3 DNA: TGTGCCTGGAGGAGCCTTGAAAAACTGTTTTTT. It specifies CAWRSLEKLFF. The full variable domain, its missing parts supplied by reference TRBV30 and TRBJ1-4, is SQTIHQWPATLVQPVGSPLSLECTVEGTSNPNLYWYRQAAGRGLQLLFYSVGIGQISSEVPQNLSASRPQDRQFILSSKKLLLSDSGFYLCAWRSLEKLFFGSGTQLSVL.